Sequencing of this T cell receptor (beta chain) was carried out in a study of T cell responses to AZD1222 COVID-19 vaccine. Turning to the study itself: Samples with a second dose at about 4 or about 12 weeks were pooled together.

The CDR3 covers 12 residues. Germline V gene lookup returns CDR1 MNHEY and CDR2 SVGAGI. Trimming removed 10 bases from V and 1 base from J, with 10 bases in between. Comments on this clone: As yet, its antigen is unknown.

The assay was immunoSEQ multiplex PCR, and TCRdb's table has in-frame clones only and misses some. The sample lists around 100,000 clones, 88% occurring once. Whole-study results and caveats: Spike-specific TCRs gained breadth and depth after people received two AZD1222 doses. Repertoire sampling was restricted to post-peak T cell response timepoints. Most donors were white British and more were female, and clonal diversity was possibly underestimated.

The TCR was taken from an adult in good health. The specimen was peripheral blood, collected on day 0 of AZD1222 vaccination. J is TRBJ2-5 and V is TRBV6-5; D may match TRBD1 or TRBD2 (6 bases each). As DNA, the CDR3 is TGTGCCACTGGGGGGCTCCAAGAGACCCAGTACTTC. This sequence encodes CATGGLQETQYF.